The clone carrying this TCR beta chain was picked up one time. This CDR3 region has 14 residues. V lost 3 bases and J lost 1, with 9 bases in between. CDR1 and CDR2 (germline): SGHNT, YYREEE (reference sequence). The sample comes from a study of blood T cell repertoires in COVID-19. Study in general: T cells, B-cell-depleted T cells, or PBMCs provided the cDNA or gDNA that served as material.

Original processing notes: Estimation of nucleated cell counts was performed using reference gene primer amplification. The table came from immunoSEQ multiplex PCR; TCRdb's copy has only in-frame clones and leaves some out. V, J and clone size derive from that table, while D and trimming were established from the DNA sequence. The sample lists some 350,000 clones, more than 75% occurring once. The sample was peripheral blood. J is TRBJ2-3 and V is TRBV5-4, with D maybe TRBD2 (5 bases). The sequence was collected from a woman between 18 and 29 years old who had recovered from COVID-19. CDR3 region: CASSSDWGTDTQYF. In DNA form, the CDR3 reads TGTGCCAGCAGCTCGGACTGGGGCACAGATACGCAGTATTTT.